This T cell receptor (beta chain) is from a study of cytomegalovirus exposure and HLA in healthy donors. With regard to this clone: Its cognate antigen is unknown.

Study-level results: The study listed under 200 cytomegalovirus-associated TCR beta chains. In presence/absence analyses, roughly uniform sequencing depth across donors was assumed.

Sampled while nominally healthy, donors likely had unrecorded immune exposures. V lost 0 bases, J lost 5 bases, and 9 bases stayed unmatched. The V gene's germline CDR1 is SGHNT and CDR2 YYREEE (reference sequence). This CDR3 is built from 17 residues. The PCR used 60 Vbeta and 13 Jbeta primers. Data came from immunoSEQ multiplex PCR; TCRdb stores just in-frame clones and leaves some out. Of about 120,000 clones in the sample, roughly 73% were seen once. The sample consisted of PBMCs. The rearrangement uses TRBV5-4 and TRBJ2-3, with TRBD1 matching 10 bases. This receptor was obtained from a woman aged 25-40 years in good health and CMV-seronegative. The CDR3 reads CASSLEDRDRGLDTQYF. CDR3 sequence (DNA): TGTGCCAGCAGCTTGGAAGACCGGGACAGGGGTTTAGATACGCAGTATTTT.